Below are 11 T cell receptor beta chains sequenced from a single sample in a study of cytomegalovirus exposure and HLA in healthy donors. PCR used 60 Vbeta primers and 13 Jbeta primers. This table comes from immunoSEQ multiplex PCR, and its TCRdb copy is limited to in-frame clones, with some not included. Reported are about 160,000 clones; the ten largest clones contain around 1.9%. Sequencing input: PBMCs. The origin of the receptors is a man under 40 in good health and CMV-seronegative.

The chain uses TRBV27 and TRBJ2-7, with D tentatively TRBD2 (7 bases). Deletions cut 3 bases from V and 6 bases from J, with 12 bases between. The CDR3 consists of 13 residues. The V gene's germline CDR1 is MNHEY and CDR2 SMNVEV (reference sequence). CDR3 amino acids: CASSFAGGLEQYF. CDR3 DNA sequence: TGTGCCAGCAGTTTTGCCGGGGGGCTCGAGCAGTACTTC.

For the CDR3, the DNA is TGTGCCATCAGTGAACCAGGGGGCGGAGAAGCTTTCTTT. This translates into CAISEPGGGEAFF. The gene calls are TRBV10-3 and TRBJ1-1; TRBD1 aligns across 8 bases. The CDR3 has 13 amino acids. V shed 3 bases, J shed 8 bases, and the junction held 5 bases outside the gene matches. Germline V gene data show CDR1 as ENHRY and CDR2 as SYGVKD.

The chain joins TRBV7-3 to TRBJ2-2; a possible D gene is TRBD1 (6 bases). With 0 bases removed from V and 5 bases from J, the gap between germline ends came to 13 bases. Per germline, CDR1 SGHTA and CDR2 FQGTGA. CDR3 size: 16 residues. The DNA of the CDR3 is TGTGCCAGCAGCTTAACGCCAGTCACAGGGACCGGGGAGCTGTTTTTT. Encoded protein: CASSLTPVTGTGELFF.

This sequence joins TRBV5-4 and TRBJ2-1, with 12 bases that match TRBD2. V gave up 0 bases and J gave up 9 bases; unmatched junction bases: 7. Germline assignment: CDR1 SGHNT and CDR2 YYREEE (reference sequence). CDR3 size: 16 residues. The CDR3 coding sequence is TGTGCCAGCAGCTTGGCGCTAGCGGGAGGGCCAGGTGAGCAGTTCTTC. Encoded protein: CASSLALAGGPGEQFF.

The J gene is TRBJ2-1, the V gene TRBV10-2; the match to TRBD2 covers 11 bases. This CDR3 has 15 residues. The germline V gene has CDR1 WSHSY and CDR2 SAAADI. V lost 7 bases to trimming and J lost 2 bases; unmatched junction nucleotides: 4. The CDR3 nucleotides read TGCGCCAGCACAGGTAGCGGGGGGGCCTACAATGAGCAGTTCTTC. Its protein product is CASTGSGGAYNEQFF.

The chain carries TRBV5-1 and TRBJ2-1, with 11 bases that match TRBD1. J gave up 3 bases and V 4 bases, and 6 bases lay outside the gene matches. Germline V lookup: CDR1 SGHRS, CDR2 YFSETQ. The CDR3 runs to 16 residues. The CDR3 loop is CASSNRDRGVYNEQFF. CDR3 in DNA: TGCGCCAGCAGCAACCGGGACAGGGGGGTCTACAATGAGCAGTTCTTC.

CDR3 sequence reads: CASSIEQGALTDTQYF. CDR3 sequence (DNA): TGTGCCAGCAGCATTGAACAGGGCGCCCTTACAGATACGCAGTATTTT. The V and J genes are TRBV7-9 and TRBJ2-3; D is perhaps TRBD1 (6 bases). V was shortened by 5 bases and J by 3 bases, with 18 bases between the two germline ends. This CDR3 spans 16 amino acids. The germline gives CDR1 SEHNR, CDR2 FQNEAQ (reference sequence).

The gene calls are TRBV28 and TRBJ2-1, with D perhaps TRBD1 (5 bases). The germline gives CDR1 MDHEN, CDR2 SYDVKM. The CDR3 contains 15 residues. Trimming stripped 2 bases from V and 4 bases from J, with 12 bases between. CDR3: CASSLVTPGYNEQFF. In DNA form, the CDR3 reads TGTGCCAGCAGTTTAGTCACCCCAGGGTACAATGAGCAGTTCTTC.

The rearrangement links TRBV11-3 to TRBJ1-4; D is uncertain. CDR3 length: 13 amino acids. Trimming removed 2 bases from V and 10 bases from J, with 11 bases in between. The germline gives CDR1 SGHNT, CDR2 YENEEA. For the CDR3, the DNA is TGTGCCAGCAGCTTATCCGACAAAGGAAAACTGTTTTTT. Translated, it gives CASSLSDKGKLFF.

CDR3 region: CASSPQGGAYNEQFF. The CDR3 nucleotides read TGTGCCAGCAGCCCTCAGGGGGGTGCCTACAATGAGCAGTTCTTC. The gene calls are TRBV6-1 and TRBJ2-1; perhaps TRBD1 as D (7 bases). The CDR3 has 15 amino acids. The V gene lost 6 bases and the J gene lost 2 bases, with 14 bases spanning the gap. In germline, CDR1 is MNHNS, CDR2 SASEGT.

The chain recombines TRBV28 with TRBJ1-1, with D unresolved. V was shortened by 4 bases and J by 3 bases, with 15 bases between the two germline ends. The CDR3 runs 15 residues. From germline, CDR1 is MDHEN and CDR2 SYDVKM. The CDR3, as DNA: TGTGCCAGCAGTTCAGCCCCCTCGACTTACACTGAAGCTTTCTTT. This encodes CASSSAPSTYTEAFF.